One and the same sample provided the 32 T cell receptor beta chains below, sequenced in a study of regulatory T cells in long-lasting Graves disease. The authors built TCR beta libraries using iRepertoire HTBI primers and Arm-PCR of CDR3 regions. In TCRdb, the multiplex PCR reads were re-called with MiXCR into one record per CDR3 protein. Altogether more than 400,000 distinct CDR3 sequences are present, roughly 15% being singletons, with the ten largest covering over 8.5%. Specified time point: newly diagnosed GD, antithyroid drugs for less than 3 months. The TCR library used RNA extracted from PBMCs. The data were also submitted as part of a second study, on T cells in Graves' hyperthyroidism and ophthalmopathy.

The sequencing used peripheral blood mononuclear cells (PBMCs), collected at new diagnosis, from a patient treated with antithyroid drugs. The receptors were gathered from a woman in her twenties or thirties with Graves disease.

The rearrangement links TRBV6-2 or TRBV6-3 to TRBJ1-1; possible D gene TRBD1, 5 bases. Germline CDR1 MNHEY, CDR2 SVGEGT. V lost 5 bases to trimming and J lost 6 bases, with 16 bases between them. The CDR3 consists of 14 residues. CDR3 sequence (DNA): TGTGCCAGCAGTGAATTTCCGGGAGGGGCTGAAGCTTTCTTT. As protein: CASSEFPGGAEAFF.

A few counts support this clonotype. J is TRBJ2-7 and V is TRBV7-3; D is unresolved. This CDR3 has 13 amino acids. Germline loops: CDR1 SGHTA, CDR2 FQGTGA. V gave up 2 bases and J gave up 6 bases, with 11 bases separating them. DNA of the CDR3: TGTGCCAGCAGCTTAGGCGTTGGCTCCGAGCAGTACTTC. This sequence encodes CASSLGVGSEQYF.

This clonotype has ten or more counts. This rearrangement joins TRBV2 to TRBJ2-1; D possibly corresponds to TRBD2 (5 bases). Trimming removed 4 bases at V and 0 bases at J, with 13 bases between. This CDR3 spans 16 amino acids. In germline, CDR1 is SNHLY, CDR2 FYNNEI. The CDR3 coding sequence is TGTGCCAGCAGTGGGCCCGGGATTCTCTCCTACAATGAGCAGTTCTTC. This encodes CASSGPGILSYNEQFF.

This clonotype occurred many times. This chain connects TRBV6-5 to TRBJ2-1, with 8 bases identical to TRBD1. Germline V lookup: CDR1 MNHEY, CDR2 SVGAGI. CDR3 length: 15 amino acids. V trimming: 0 bases; J trimming: 8 bases; junction bases outside the gene matches: 6. CDR3 nucleotide sequence: TGTGCCAGCAGTTACTCTTCAGACAGGGGCGATGAGCAGTTCTTC. Translating it yields CASSYSSDRGDEQFF.

This clonotype was seen a single time. The chain recombines TRBV19 with TRBJ1-5; D is perhaps TRBD1 (6 bases). Germline V gene sequence: CDR1 LNHDA, CDR2 SQIVND (reference sequence). The CDR3 is made up of 16 amino acids. With 9 bases removed from V and 3 bases from J, the gap between germline ends came to 21 bases. The DNA for the CDR3 is TGTGCCAGCACCCTCGACAGGTACCTTCACAATCAGCCCCAGCATTTT. It specifies CASTLDRYLHNQPQHF.

The chain is built from TRBV5-1 and TRBJ2-1; 9 positions match TRBD1. Per the germline V gene, CDR1 is SGHRS and CDR2 is YFSETQ. The V segment lost 4 bases and the J segment 10 bases; nucleotides outside the gene matches: 15. The CDR3 spans 16 residues. CDR3 sequence reads: CASSQGDRENEREQFF. The DNA of the CDR3 is TGCGCCAGCAGCCAAGGGGACAGGGAGAACGAGAGGGAGCAGTTCTTC.

This clonotype was picked up many times. The chain joins TRBV18 to TRBJ2-2; D gene ambiguous. The ends were cut back, 3 bases at V and 6 bases at J, with 17 bases in the middle. Germline V gives CDR1 KGHSH, CDR2 LQKENI. The CDR3 totals 16 residues. The CDR3: CASSPGDLGGSGELFF. For the CDR3, the DNA is TGTGCCAGCTCACCGGGTGACCTAGGCGGTTCCGGGGAGCTGTTTTTT.

This clonotype has a handful of counts. Written as DNA, the CDR3 is TGTGCCAGCAGCGCCTCCGGGACAGGGGACGGGCCCCAGCATTTT. Encoded protein: CASSASGTGDGPQHF. The rearrangement joins TRBV9 to TRBJ1-5, with 10 bases fitting TRBD1. CDR3 length: 15 amino acids. Germline V gene sequence: CDR1 SGDLS, CDR2 YYNGEE. V was clipped by 3 bases and J by 9 bases; unmatched bases: 9.

At least ten counts were recorded for this clonotype. The chain carries TRBV28 and TRBJ1-2, with TRBD1 matching 10 bases. The CDR3 extends over 16 amino acids. Germline V gene sequence: CDR1 MDHEN, CDR2 SYDVKM. With V trimmed by 5 bases and J by 4 bases, 10 bases remained unmatched. In nucleotides, the CDR3 is TGTGCCAGCAGTAACCGGGACAGGGGATCGCGCTATGGCTACACCTTC. Its protein product is CASSNRDRGSRYGYTF.

This clonotype was seen repeatedly, ten times or more. The chain uses TRBV28 and TRBJ2-3; TRBD2 matches 8 bases. Germline CDR1 reads MDHEN; CDR2 reads SYDVKM. With 5 bases clipped from V and 2 bases from J, the junction kept 3 bases outside the gene matches. CDR3 length equals 14 residues. The CDR3 sequence: CASSPGGVTDTQYF. Written as DNA, the CDR3 is TGTGCCAGCAGTCCCGGGGGGGTCACAGATACGCAGTATTTT.

This clonotype was detected a few times. This chain uses TRBV5-1 with TRBJ1-4; 8 nucleotides agree with TRBD1. V gave up 3 bases and J gave up 8 bases; unmatched junction bases: 6. Germline-derived CDR1 and CDR2 are SGHRS and YFSETQ. There are 14 residues in the CDR3. The CDR3 DNA follows: TGCGCCAGCAGCTCGGGACAGGATGGAGAAAAACTGTTTTTT. Protein product: CASSSGQDGEKLFF.

This chain links TRBV20-1 with TRBJ1-5; D not certain. The germline V gene encodes CDR1 DFQATT and CDR2 SNEGSKA (reference sequence). This CDR3 has 15 residues. Trimming took off 0 bases at V and 3 bases at J, with 12 bases between the two ends. CDR3 loop: CSARDPYRDNQPQHF. CDR3 bases: TGCAGTGCTAGAGATCCGTATAGAGACAATCAGCCCCAGCATTTT.

The chain carries TRBV4-3 and TRBJ1-2; tentatively, D is TRBD1 (6 bases). Germline loops: CDR1 LGHNA, CDR2 YSLEER. CDR3 length equals 17 residues. The ends were cut back, 1 base at V and 0 bases at J, with 15 bases in the middle. CDR3 DNA: TGCGCCAGCAGCCAAGGGCCCGGGAAGGGGGCTAACTATGGCTACACCTTC. The encoded protein is CASSQGPGKGANYGYTF.

This clonotype was observed a few times. The V and J genes are TRBV20-1 and TRBJ2-7, with D possibly TRBD2 on 6 matching bases. V gave up 6 bases and J gave up 3 bases, with 9 bases separating them. Germline loops: CDR1 DFQATT, CDR2 SNEGSKA (reference sequence). The CDR3 loop spans 11 amino acids. CDR3 amino acids: CSAGTGYEQYF. The CDR3 DNA is TGCAGTGCCGGGACTGGCTACGAGCAGTACTTC.

The rearrangement links TRBV6-1 to TRBJ2-7; the D gene is possibly TRBD2 (5 bases). The CDR3 has 14 amino acids. V was cut by 0 bases and J by 2 bases, with 8 bases left in between. Germline V gene data show CDR1 as MNHNS and CDR2 as SASEGT. CDR3 coding DNA: TGTGCCAGCAGTGAAGCAGGCGGGCCCTACGAGCAGTACTTC. This codes for CASSEAGGPYEQYF.

This clonotype has at least ten counts. This chain uses TRBV9 with TRBJ1-3; unclear D gene. Germline loops: CDR1 SGDLS, CDR2 YYNGEE. Trimming cost V 1 base and J 2 bases, with 16 bases left between them. The CDR3 consists of 17 residues. CDR3 nucleotides: TGTGCCAGCAGCGTAACCCTCCAGGCCAGGACTGGAAACACCATATATTTT. As protein: CASSVTLQARTGNTIYF.

CDR3 coding DNA: TGTGCCAGCAGCGTAGGAGAGGGGCTGATTGGAAACACCATATATTTT. Its translation is CASSVGEGLIGNTIYF. The chain combines TRBV9 with TRBJ1-3; a possible D gene is TRBD1 (5 bases). The CDR3 extends over 16 amino acids. With 0 bases removed from V and 3 bases from J, the gap between germline ends came to 13 bases. CDR1 is SGDLS and CDR2 is YYNGEE in the germline V gene.

On this clonotype itself: An end of the junction does not agree with germline; a read error may underlie this. This chain uses TRBV6-5 with TRBJ2-3; 13 nucleotides agree with TRBD2. The CDR3 covers 18 residues. The germline V gene encodes CDR1 MNHEY and CDR2 SVGAGI. For the CDR3, the DNA is TGTACCAGCAGTTACTCGCTACTAGCGGGAGGGGGGCCAGATACGCAGTATTTT. Translated: CTSSYSLLAGGGPDTQYF.

At least ten counts were recorded for this clonotype. This chain links TRBV27 with TRBJ2-1; possibly TRBD2 for D (6 bases). Germline V CDR1 and CDR2: MNHEY, SMNVEV (reference sequence). The CDR3 spans 14 residues. With 6 bases removed from V and 6 bases from J, the gap between germline ends came to 15 bases. The CDR3 is CASSISTSPNEQFF. For the CDR3, the DNA is TGTGCCAGCAGCATCTCGACTAGTCCCAATGAGCAGTTCTTC.

The gene calls are TRBV5-5 and TRBJ2-7, with TRBD1 matching 9 bases. CDR3 size: 17 residues. Germline V gene sequence: CDR1 SGHKS, CDR2 YYEKEE (reference sequence). V lost 0 bases to trimming and J lost 5 bases; unmatched junction nucleotides: 12. The CDR3 region is CASSLVRTGTGIDEQYF. The CDR3 DNA reads as TGTGCCAGCAGCTTGGTTAGGACCGGGACAGGGATTGACGAGCAGTACTTC. Together with reference TRBV5-5 and TRBJ2-7, the CDR3 gives the full variable domain: DAGVTQSPTHLIKTRGQQVTLRCSPISGHKSVSWYQQVLGQGPQFIFQYYEKEERGRGNFPDRFSARQFPNYSSELNVNALLLGDSALYLCASSLVRTGTGIDEQYFGPGTRLTVT.

Comments on this clonotype: A far bigger clonotype differs at one base, so this is likely a read error. The chain employs TRBV30 and TRBJ2-7, with D tentatively TRBD2 (5 bases). V was clipped by 1 base and J by 7 bases, with 17 bases between them. In germline, CDR1 is GTSNPN, CDR2 SVGIG (reference sequence). The length of the CDR3 is 14 residues. The CDR3 DNA follows: TGTGCCTGGAGTGCGGATAGCGAGGGCAATGAGCAGTACTTC. Amino acids: CAWSADSEGNEQYF.

This clonotype was observed many times. J is TRBJ1-5 and V is TRBV18; TRBD1 aligns across 9 bases. Germline loops: CDR1 KGHSH, CDR2 LQKENI. The V gene end was trimmed by 6 bases and the J gene end by 7 bases; junction bases not matched to a gene: 10. The CDR3 totals 15 residues. CDR3 protein: CASSGGQGGIQPQHF. The CDR3 coding sequence is TGTGCCAGCTCGGGGGGACAGGGTGGTATACAGCCCCAGCATTTT.

This clonotype was seen repeatedly, ten times or more. V and J are TRBV24-1 and TRBJ2-3; 8 positions match TRBD2. CDR1 is KGHDR, CDR2 SFDVKD, per germline. V lost 3 bases to trimming and J lost 3 bases; unmatched junction nucleotides: 10. This CDR3 spans 17 amino acids. The CDR3 sequence is CATSDPGLDSATDTQYF. The DNA for the CDR3 is TGTGCCACCAGTGATCCGGGACTAGATTCGGCAACAGATACGCAGTATTTT.

This clonotype occurred a few times. This may stem from a read error, because a much larger clone lies one nucleotide away. The CDR3 DNA reads as TGTGCCAGCAGTTCTCCCGGGACTGACATTAAGTACTTC. Protein: CASSSPGTDIKYF. The J gene is TRBJ2-4, the V gene TRBV12-3 or TRBV12-4, with D maybe TRBD2 (6 bases). The CDR3 is 13 residues long.

As to this clonotype: This could be a read error, since a much larger clone is one nucleotide away. The chain links TRBV11-2 to TRBJ2-1; D not resolved. CDR1 is SGHAT and CDR2 is FQNNGV in the germline V gene. The CDR3 runs to 15 residues. V was pared by 1 base and J by 0 bases, with 7 bases between. The CDR3 DNA reads as TGTGCCAGCAGCTTAGGTCGCCTCTCCTACAATGAGCAGTTCTTC. Protein sequence: CASSLGRLSYNEQFF.

This clonotype has a count of ten or more. The chain combines TRBV7-2 with TRBJ2-1; D possibly corresponds to TRBD2 (7 bases). Trimming stripped 6 bases from V and 8 bases from J, with 20 bases between. CDR3 size: 15 residues. Looked up from germline, CDR1 is SGHTA and CDR2 is FQGNSA. This CDR3 reads CASSHLGGRVDEQFF. CDR3 bases: TGTGCCAGCAGTCACTTAGGGGGGAGGGTTGATGAGCAGTTCTTC.

This clonotype was seen more than once but under ten times. This sequence joins TRBV24-1 and TRBJ2-3; perhaps TRBD2 as D (6 bases). The CDR3 consists of 15 residues. V lost 0 bases to trimming and J lost 6 bases, with 12 bases between them. Germline CDR1 and CDR2: KGHDR and SFDVKD. CDR3: CATSDLSGGADTQYF. The CDR3 bases are TGTGCCACCAGTGATTTGTCCGGAGGGGCGGATACGCAGTATTTT.

This clonotype occurred many times. V and J are TRBV6-1 and TRBJ1-2; 7 nucleotides agree with TRBD1. This CDR3 region has 14 residues. The V gene end was trimmed by 9 bases and the J gene end by 2 bases; junction bases not matched to a gene: 9. Per germline, CDR1 MNHNS and CDR2 SASEGT. CDR3 region: CASDWTGQNYGYTF. In DNA form, the CDR3 reads TGTGCCAGTGACTGGACAGGACAAAACTATGGCTACACCTTC.

The chain recombines TRBV7-9 with TRBJ2-1; the match to TRBD2 covers 10 bases. V was pared by 2 bases and J by 6 bases, with 7 bases of the junction left unmatched. The CDR3 has 16 residues. Germline V gives CDR1 SEHNR, CDR2 FQNEAQ (reference sequence). CDR3 coding DNA: TGTGCCAGCAGCTTACCTCCGGGACTAGCGATCAATGAGCAGTTCTTC. Translation: CASSLPPGLAINEQFF.

A few counts support this clonotype. The CDR3 reads CASSPRGQTNTEAFF. Here the CDR3 DNA reads TGTGCCAGCAGCCCCAGAGGGCAGACGAACACTGAAGCTTTCTTT. The J gene is TRBJ1-1, the V gene TRBV7-9; no definite D call. V was pared by 5 bases and J by 1 base, with 14 bases between. CDR1 SEHNR and CDR2 FQNEAQ come from the germline V gene (reference sequence). The length of the CDR3 is 15 residues. The full variable domain, in which reference TRBV7-9 and TRBJ1-1 provide the parts outside the CDR3, is DTGVSQNPRHKITKRGQNVTFRCDPISEHNRLYWYRQTLGQGPEFLTYFQNEAQLEKSRLLSDRFSAERPKGSFSTLEIQRTEQGDSAMYLCASSPRGQTNTEAFFGQGTRLTVV.

This clonotype was seen repeatedly, ten times or more. The gene calls are TRBV10-3 and TRBJ2-7, with D hard to call. The CDR3 is 11 residues long. CDR1 and CDR2 (germline): ENHRY, SYGVKD. Trimming took off 2 bases at V and 5 bases at J, with 4 bases between the two ends. Written as DNA, the CDR3 is TGTGCCATCAGTGAGAGAGACGAGCAGTACTTC. This translates into CAISERDEQYF.

This chain connects TRBV5-1 to TRBJ2-7; TRBD1 matches 10 bases. V dropped 0 bases and J dropped 4; count of bases not matched to a gene: 4. CDR3 length: 15 amino acids. The germline CDR1 and CDR2 sequences are SGHRS and YFSETQ. The CDR3 loop is CASSLETGGRYEQYF. For the CDR3, the DNA is TGCGCCAGCAGCTTGGAGACAGGGGGCAGGTACGAGCAGTACTTC.